The clone carrying this T cell receptor (beta chain) was counted between two and nine times. The antigen is not known. The assay was immunoSEQ multiplex PCR, and TCRdb's table has in-frame clones only and misses some. Here the sample spans just over 2,000,000 clones, 85% to 95% being singletons. The V gene end was trimmed by 5 bases and the J gene end by 7 bases; junction bases not matched to a gene: 3. The germline V gene has CDR1 GTSNPN and CDR2 SVGIG (reference sequence). This CDR3 comprises 13 residues. These data originate in a study of shared clonotypes between healthy human individuals. Study conclusions and caveats: Memory subsets generally showed lower estimated richness than naive subsets.

The naive CD8 fraction comprised CD45RO-negative cells positively selected for CCR7 and excluded terminally differentiated effector memory CD45RA+ cells. This TCR was sampled from a man in his late teens or twenties in good health. V and J are TRBV30 and TRBJ1-5; 12 bases fit TRBD1. The sequenced sample consisted of naive CD8+ T cells sorted from blood. The chain's CDR3 is CAWGTGGEQPQHF. CDR3 coding DNA: TGTGCCTGGGGGACAGGGGGCGAACAGCCCCAGCATTTT.